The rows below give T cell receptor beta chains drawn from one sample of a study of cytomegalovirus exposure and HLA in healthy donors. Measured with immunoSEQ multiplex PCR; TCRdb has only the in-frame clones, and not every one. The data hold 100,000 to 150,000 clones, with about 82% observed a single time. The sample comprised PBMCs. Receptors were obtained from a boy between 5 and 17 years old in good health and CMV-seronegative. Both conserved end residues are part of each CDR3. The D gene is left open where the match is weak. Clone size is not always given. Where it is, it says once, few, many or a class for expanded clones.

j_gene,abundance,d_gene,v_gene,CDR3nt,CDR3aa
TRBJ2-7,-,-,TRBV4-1,TGCGCCAGCAGCCCTGGACTGGGCTACGAGCAGTACTTC,CASSPGLGYEQYF
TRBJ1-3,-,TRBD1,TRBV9,TGTGCCAGCAGCCCAGGGGGGAACACCATATATTTT,CASSPGGNTIYF
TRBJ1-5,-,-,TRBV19,TGTGCCAGTAGTATAGGAACAGGGAGTCAGCCCCAGCATTTT,CASSIGTGSQPQHF
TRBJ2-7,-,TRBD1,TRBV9,TGTGCCAGCAGCGCACGACAGGGAACGAAAGACGAGCAGTACTTC,CASSARQGTKDEQYF
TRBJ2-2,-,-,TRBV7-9,TGTGCCAGCAGCTCCCGGGACTCCCACACCGGGGAGCTGTTTTTT,CASSSRDSHTGELFF
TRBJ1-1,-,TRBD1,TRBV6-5,TGTGCCAGCAGCCGACAGGGAATGAACACTGAAGCTTTCTTT,CASSRQGMNTEAFF
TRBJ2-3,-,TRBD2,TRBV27,TGTGCCAGCAGTTTCCCAGCGGGAGGCAGGGGAGATACGCAGTATTTT,CASSFPAGGRGDTQYF
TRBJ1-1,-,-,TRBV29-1,TGCAGCGTTGCCTACGGGAGCACTGAAGCTTTCTTT,CSVAYGSTEAFF
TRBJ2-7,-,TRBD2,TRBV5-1,TGCGCCAGCAGCTTGGTAGCGGGAGCGGCCTACGAGCAGTACTTC,CASSLVAGAAYEQYF
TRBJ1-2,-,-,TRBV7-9,TGTGCCAGCATGGAGGGACCAAAGGGGTCGGGGGACTATGGCTACACCTTC,CASMEGPKGSGDYGYTF
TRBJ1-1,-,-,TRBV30,TGTGCCTGGAGTGTGGGGCTCCCCGGGACTGAAGCTTTCTTT,CAWSVGLPGTEAFF
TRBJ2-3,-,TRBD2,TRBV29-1,TGCAGCGTTGTACTAGCGGGAGGCCTCTCCCGGGATACGCAGTATTTT,CSVVLAGGLSRDTQYF
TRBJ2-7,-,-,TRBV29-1,TGCAGCGTGACCAGTCCGGACTCCACCTCCTACGAGCAGTACTTC,CSVTSPDSTSYEQYF
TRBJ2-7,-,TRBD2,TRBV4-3,TGCGCCAGCAGCCAAGGGCCTACTAGCGGGAGTTCCTACGAGCAGTACTTC,CASSQGPTSGSSYEQYF
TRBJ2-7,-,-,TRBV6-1,TGTGCCAGCAGTGTCCTCTACGAGCAGTACTTC,CASSVLYEQYF
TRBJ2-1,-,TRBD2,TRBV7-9,TGTGCCAGCAGCCCCCCGGGGGGTAGCGGGGAATTCGGGCAGTTCTTC,CASSPPGGSGEFGQFF
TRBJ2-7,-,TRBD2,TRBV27,TGTGCCAGCAGCACTAGCGGGAGGTACGAGCAGTACTTC,CASSTSGRYEQYF
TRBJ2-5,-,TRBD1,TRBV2,TGTGCCAGGCGAAACAGGGGCCAAGAGACCCAGTACTTC,CARRNRGQETQYF
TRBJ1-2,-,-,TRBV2,TGTGCCAGCAGTTCAGGGAACTATGGCTACACCTTC,CASSSGNYGYTF
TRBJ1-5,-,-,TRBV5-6,TGTGCCAGCAGCTGGAGGGGGGGGCGAGTCAATCAGCCCCAGCATTTT,CASSWRGGRVNQPQHF
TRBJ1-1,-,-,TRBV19,TGTGCCAGTAGTATTAGGTCCGAGGGTACTGAAGCTTTCTTT,CASSIRSEGTEAFF
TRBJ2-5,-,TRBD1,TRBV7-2,TGTGCCAGCAGCCCACTCCCCGGGACAGAACACCAAGAGACCCAGTACTTC,CASSPLPGTEHQETQYF
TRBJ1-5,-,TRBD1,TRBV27,TGTGCCAGTGCCCGGGACAGGGTGGGGCAGCCCCAGCATTTT,CASARDRVGQPQHF
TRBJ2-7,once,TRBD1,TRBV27,TGTGCCGGACCCTACCGGGACAGGGGCCACGAGCAGTACTTC,CAGPYRDRGHEQYF
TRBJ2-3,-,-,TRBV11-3,TGTGCCAGCAGCTGGGGCGGGGTGAGCACAGATACGCAGTATTTT,CASSWGGVSTDTQYF
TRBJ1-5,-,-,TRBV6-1,TGTGCCAGCAGCCCTTTGGGGGGGACGGAACAGCCCCAGCATTTT,CASSPLGGTEQPQHF
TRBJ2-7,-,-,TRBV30,TGTGCCTGGGAGTTGCCGGGGAGGACCTACGAGCAGTACTTC,CAWELPGRTYEQYF
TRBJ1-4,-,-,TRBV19,TGTGCCAGTAGTATATCCATTGGCCATGAAAAACTGTTTTTT,CASSISIGHEKLFF
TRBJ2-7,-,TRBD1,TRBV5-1,TGCGCCAGCACTCAAGGGACAGAACGGCTCCACGAGCAGTACTTC,CASTQGTERLHEQYF
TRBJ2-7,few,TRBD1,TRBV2,TGTGCCAGCAGCCGGGACAGCTACTACGAGCAGTACTTC,CASSRDSYYEQYF
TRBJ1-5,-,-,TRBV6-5,TGTGCCAGCGAACCACAGTGGAGCAATCAGCCCCAGCATTTT,CASEPQWSNQPQHF
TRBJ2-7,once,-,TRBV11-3,TGTGCCAGCAGCTTGGTAGACGAGCAGTACTTC,CASSLVDEQYF
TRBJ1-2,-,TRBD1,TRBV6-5,TGTGCCAGCAGTCAGGGGGTCGGCTACACCTTC,CASSQGVGYTF
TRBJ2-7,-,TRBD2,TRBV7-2,TGTGCCAGCAGCTTAGGACTAGCGGGAGAGGGGGAGCAGTACTTC,CASSLGLAGEGEQYF
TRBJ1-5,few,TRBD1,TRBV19,TGTGCCAGTAGTATAGCCAGGGACAGCTCCTACGGTCAGCCCCAGCATTTT,CASSIARDSSYGQPQHF
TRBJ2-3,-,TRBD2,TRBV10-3,TGTGCCATCAGTGACTTAGGACTAGCGGGATTCGGCACAGATACGCAGTATTTT,CAISDLGLAGFGTDTQYF
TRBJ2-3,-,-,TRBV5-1,TGCGCCAGCAGATCCGGGACAACCAGCACAGATACGCAGTATTTT,CASRSGTTSTDTQYF
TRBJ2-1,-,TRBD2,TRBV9,TGTGCCAGCAGCGAAAGAGCGGGAGAGGTTAATGAGCAGTTCTTC,CASSERAGEVNEQFF
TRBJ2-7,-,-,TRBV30,TGTGCCTGGACCGGGACAACCCTCTTATCCGGGGGGACCCTTTCCTACGAGCAGTACTTC,CAWTGTTLLSGGTLSYEQYF
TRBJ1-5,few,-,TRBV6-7,TGTGCCAGCAGTTTACAGGGCAGTCAGCCCCAGCATTTT,CASSLQGSQPQHF
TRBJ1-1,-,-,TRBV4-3,TGCGCCAGCAGCCAAGATCCCCGGGACACTGAAGCTTTCTTT,CASSQDPRDTEAFF
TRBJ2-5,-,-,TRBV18,TGTGCCACCTTAGGGGCCGGAGAAGAGACCCAGTACTTC,CATLGAGEETQYF
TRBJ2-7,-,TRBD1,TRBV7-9,TGTGCCAGCAGCCCAGGGACAGGGAACTACGAGCAGTACTTC,CASSPGTGNYEQYF
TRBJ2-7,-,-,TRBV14,TGTGCCAGCAGACACTCGACAAGCTCCTACGAGCAGTACTTC,CASRHSTSSYEQYF
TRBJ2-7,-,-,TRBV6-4,TGTGCCAGCAGGGAGGACAGACTCCTGGCGGGTTGCAGCAACGAGCAGTACTTC,CASREDRLLAGCSNEQYF
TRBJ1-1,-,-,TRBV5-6,TGTGCCAGCAGCAATACAGGGTTTGATGAAGCTTTCTTT,CASSNTGFDEAFF
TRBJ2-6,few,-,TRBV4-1,TGCGCCAGCAGCCAAGGAGGTGCGGTAAGCTCTGGGGCCAACGTCCTGACTTTC,CASSQGGAVSSGANVLTF
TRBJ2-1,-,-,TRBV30,TGTGCCTGGGGAAGCGGGTGGGGTGAGCAGTTCTTC,CAWGSGWGEQFF
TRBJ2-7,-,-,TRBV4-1,TGCGCCAGCAGCCAGTCACAGGGGGGGTCCTACGAGCAGTACTTC,CASSQSQGGSYEQYF
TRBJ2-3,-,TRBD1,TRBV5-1,TGCGCCAGCAGCCCCCGGGACAGAGACACAGATACGCAGTATTTT,CASSPRDRDTDTQYF
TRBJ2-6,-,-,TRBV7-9,TGTGCCAGCAGCGTCGAAGCGGGGGCCAACGTCCTGACTTTC,CASSVEAGANVLTF
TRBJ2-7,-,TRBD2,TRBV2,TGTGCCAGCAGTGGAGCGGGAGGGCCAGGCGAGCAGTACTTC,CASSGAGGPGEQYF
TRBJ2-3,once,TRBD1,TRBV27,TGTGCCAGCAGGGGAATAGGGACAGACACAGATACGCAGTATTTT,CASRGIGTDTDTQYF
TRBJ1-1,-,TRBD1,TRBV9,TGTGCCAGCAGCCAGTCGACAGGGGAAACTGAAGCTTTCTTT,CASSQSTGETEAFF
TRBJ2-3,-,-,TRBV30,TGTGCCTGGGGGCAGCGGCGAGCAGATACGCAGTATTTT,CAWGQRRADTQYF
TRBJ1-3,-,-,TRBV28,TGTGCCAGCAGTTTGGGGAGGCTCTCTGGAAACACCATATATTTT,CASSLGRLSGNTIYF
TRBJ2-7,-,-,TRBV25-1,TGTGCCAGCAGTAAACGTAGCGAAGACTACGAGCAGTACTTC,CASSKRSEDYEQYF
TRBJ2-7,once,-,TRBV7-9,TGTGCCAGCAGCCCAGGACAGTCCTACGAGCAGTACTTC,CASSPGQSYEQYF
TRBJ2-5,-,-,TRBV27,TGTGCCAGCAGTAGGGGGATAGGGGAGACCCAGTACTTC,CASSRGIGETQYF
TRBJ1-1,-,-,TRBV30,TGTGCCTGGAGCGGCGGGGCTGGGGCTGAAGCTTTCTTT,CAWSGGAGAEAFF